What follows describes a single T cell receptor beta chain. These data belong to a study of blood T cell repertoires in COVID-19. Study at large: The samples span acute and convalescent COVID-19 from the United States, Italy and Spain. T cells, B-cell-depleted T cells, or PBMCs provided the cDNA or gDNA that served as material.

TCRdb keeps only in-frame clones here, not all; method: immunoSEQ multiplex PCR. The data show fewer than 200,000 clones, with about nine tenths seen just once and about 8.4% held by the top ten. Per germline, CDR1 SGHAT and CDR2 FQNNGV. This CDR3 region has 14 residues. Trimming took 3 bases from V and 1 from J, leaving 9 bases between them. The age range of participants was about 18 to 100 years, with residence in roughly 25 US areas. Membership in each cohort depended on participant-reported clinical history. The clonotype was recovered from a woman under 30 who had recovered from COVID-19. This chain connects TRBV11-2 to TRBJ1-1, with no clear D. The material sequenced was PBMCs or T cells enriched from blood (not recorded which). The CDR3 sequence: CASSFDTQNTEAFF. As DNA, the CDR3 is TGTGCCAGCAGCTTCGACACCCAGAACACTGAAGCTTTCTTT.